This T cell receptor (beta chain) was recorded in a study of cytomegalovirus exposure and HLA in healthy donors. This CDR3 contains 19 residues. The germline V gene encodes CDR1 SEHNR and CDR2 FQNEAQ (reference sequence). V shed 5 bases, J shed 2 bases, and the junction held 15 bases outside the gene matches. PCR employed 60 Vbeta and 13 Jbeta primers. Per the authors' pipeline: Around 11 million shared chains were among about 80 million unique TCR beta chains counted in a later analysis. The data were produced by immunoSEQ multiplex PCR, yet TCRdb's version contains in-frame clones alone and is incomplete. V, J and clone size are those of that table, while D and trimming were read from the DNA. The sample includes around 150,000 clones, 80% to 90% of them seen just once. General study results and limits: Available immune exposure information was restricted to CMV serostatus only.

For this clone: Its antigen is unidentified.

The clonotype originates from a man aged 50-59 years in good health and CMV-seropositive. The sample comprised PBMCs. V gene TRBV7-9 combines with J gene TRBJ2-2; TRBD2 aligns across 9 bases. The DNA of the CDR3 is TGTGCCAGCAGCAAAACCGGGACTAGCCTTAGCGGAAACACCGGGGAGCTGTTTTTT. Amino acids: CASSKTGTSLSGNTGELFF.